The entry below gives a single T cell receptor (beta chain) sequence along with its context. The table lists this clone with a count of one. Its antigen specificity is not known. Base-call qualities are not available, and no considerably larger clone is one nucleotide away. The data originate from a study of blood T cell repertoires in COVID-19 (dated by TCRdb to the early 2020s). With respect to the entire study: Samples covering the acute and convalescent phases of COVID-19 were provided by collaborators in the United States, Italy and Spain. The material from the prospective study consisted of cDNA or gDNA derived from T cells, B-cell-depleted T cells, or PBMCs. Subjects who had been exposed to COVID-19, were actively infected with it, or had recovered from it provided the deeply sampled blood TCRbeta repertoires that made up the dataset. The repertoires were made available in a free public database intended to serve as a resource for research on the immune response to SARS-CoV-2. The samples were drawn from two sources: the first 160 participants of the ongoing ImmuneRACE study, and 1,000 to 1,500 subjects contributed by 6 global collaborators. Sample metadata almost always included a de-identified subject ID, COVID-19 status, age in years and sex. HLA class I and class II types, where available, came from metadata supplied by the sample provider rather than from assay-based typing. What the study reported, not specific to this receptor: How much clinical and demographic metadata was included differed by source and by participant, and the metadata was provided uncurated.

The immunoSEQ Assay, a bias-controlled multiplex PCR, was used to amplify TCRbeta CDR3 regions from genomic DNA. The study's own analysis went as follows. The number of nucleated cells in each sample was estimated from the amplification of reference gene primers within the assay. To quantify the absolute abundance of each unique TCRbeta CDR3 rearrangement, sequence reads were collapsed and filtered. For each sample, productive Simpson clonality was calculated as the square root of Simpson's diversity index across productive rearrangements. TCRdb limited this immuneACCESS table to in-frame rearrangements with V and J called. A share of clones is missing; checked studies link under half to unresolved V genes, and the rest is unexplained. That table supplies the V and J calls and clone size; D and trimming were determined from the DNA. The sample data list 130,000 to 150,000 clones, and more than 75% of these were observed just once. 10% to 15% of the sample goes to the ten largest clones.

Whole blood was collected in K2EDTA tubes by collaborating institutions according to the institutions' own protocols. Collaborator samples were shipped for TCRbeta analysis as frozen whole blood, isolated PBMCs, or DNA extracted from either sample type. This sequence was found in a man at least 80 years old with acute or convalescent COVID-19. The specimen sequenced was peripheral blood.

In nucleotide form, the sequence is TGTGCCAGCAGCTTAGGGACAGCAACTAATGAAAAACTGTTTTTT. It is translated as CASSLGTATNEKLFF. This chain is built from TRBV5-6 and TRBJ1-4; TRBD1 fits 7 bases in the junction. The CDR3, cysteine through phenylalanine, is 15 amino acids long. Only CDR3 DNA remains: 45 bases, in frame from the first base. CDR1 and CDR2 (SGHDT, YYEEEE) derive from the germline V gene. The germline V and J ends show losses of 2 bases and 0 bases respectively, and no gene match explains 1 base of the junction.